Below, 29 T cell receptor beta chains from the same sample are listed, as sequenced in a study of persistence of HIV-infected CD4 T cells. Stimulation used approximately 9.1 ug/mL lysate from CMV-infected fibroblasts. Memory cells lacking CD40L and CD69 with high CD45RO were sorted. No antigens are known for them. This was the immunoSEQ version 4 assay in survey mode. TCRdb's table, derived via immunoSEQ multiplex PCR, lists solely in-frame clones and lacks some. Among 25,000 to 35,000 clones listed, approximately 85% were seen once. The starting material was CD4+ T cells sorted from PBMCs after 18-hour stimulation, obtained from a patient who received antiretroviral therapy. These receptors all come from an adult man with HIV who was CMV-seropositive.

This chain links TRBV10-3 with TRBJ1-2, with TRBD1 matching over 9 bases. V lost 5 bases to trimming and J lost 4 bases; unmatched junction nucleotides: 5. From germline, CDR1 is ENHRY and CDR2 SYGVKD. The CDR3 loop spans 14 amino acids. The CDR3 DNA is TGTGCCATCAGTCCGGGACAGGGAAGCTATGGCTACACCTTC. Translating gives CAISPGQGSYGYTF.

The rearrangement uses TRBV21-1 and TRBJ1-1. TRBV21-1 is listed as a pseudogene. The CDR3 has 16 residues. For the CDR3, the DNA is TGTGCCAGCAGCAATAAGGAGGGTGGGGGAAACACTGAAGCTTTCTTT. This sequence encodes CASSNKEGGGNTEAFF.

The J gene is TRBJ1-2, the V gene TRBV7-9; D is perhaps TRBD1 (5 bases). Trimming shortened V by 5 bases and J by 2 bases, and 12 bases separated the two germline ends. CDR3 length equals 14 residues. CDR1 and CDR2 (germline): SEHNR, FQNEAQ (reference sequence). In DNA, the CDR3 is TGTGCCAGCAGCGATGTCGGGGGAAACTATGGCTACACCTTC. This translates into CASSDVGGNYGYTF.

CDR3 amino acids: CASSPIQGSYEQYF. For the CDR3, the DNA is TGTGCCAGCTCACCAATACAGGGATCCTACGAGCAGTACTTC. This chain uses TRBV18 with TRBJ2-7; weak D call: TRBD1 (6 bases). Germline CDR1 and CDR2: KGHSH and LQKENI. This CDR3 spans 14 amino acids. The germline V and J ends were trimmed by 2 bases and 1 base, with 9 bases remaining between them.

The V call is TRBV5-6, the J call TRBJ1-2; D not resolved. CDR3 length: 14 residues. V was cut by 0 bases and J by 7 bases, with 13 bases left in between. Germline assignment: CDR1 SGHDT and CDR2 YYEEEE. Here the CDR3 reads CASSLATPGGGYTF. CDR3 bases: TGTGCCAGCAGCTTGGCCACCCCCGGAGGTGGCTACACCTTC.

The gene calls are TRBV11-3 and TRBJ2-7; 8 bases fit TRBD1. Per the germline V gene, CDR1 is SGHNT and CDR2 is YENEEA. The CDR3 is 15 residues long. V lost 5 bases and J lost 0; bases outside the gene matches: 6. CDR3 in amino acids: CASSADRGSSYEQYF. The CDR3 region has the DNA TGTGCCAGCAGCGCCGACAGGGGATCCTCCTACGAGCAGTACTTC.

The chain links TRBV4-3 to TRBJ1-2, with 10 bases matching TRBD1. CDR1 is LGHNA and CDR2 is YSLEER in the germline V gene. The CDR3 extends over 15 amino acids. J was trimmed by 2 bases and V by 2 bases; bases with no gene match: 2. In DNA, the CDR3 is TGCGCCAGCAGCCAACGACAGGGGGCGAACTATGGCTACACCTTC. Protein product: CASSQRQGANYGYTF.

The V and J genes are TRBV28 and TRBJ1-5; 10 nucleotides match TRBD1. CDR3 length: 16 residues. V dropped 4 bases and J dropped 1; count of bases not matched to a gene: 4. Germline CDR1 MDHEN, CDR2 SYDVKM. This CDR3 is CASSSRDRGSNQPQHF. The CDR3 nucleotides read TGTGCCAGCAGTTCACGGGACAGGGGAAGCAATCAGCCCCAGCATTTT.

This clone was found a few times. This chain links TRBV29-1 with TRBJ1-2, with no clear D. Trimming shortened V by 0 bases and J by 8 bases, and 10 bases separated the two germline ends. The V gene's germline CDR1 is SQVTM and CDR2 ANQGSEA. The CDR3 loop spans 12 amino acids. The CDR3 here is CSVEEGGGGYTF. The CDR3 DNA is TGCAGCGTTGAAGAGGGAGGTGGCGGCTACACCTTC.

The chain joins TRBV4-1 to TRBJ2-5; D possibly corresponds to TRBD1 (6 bases). The germline V gene encodes CDR1 MGHRA and CDR2 YSYEKL. V gave up 1 base and J gave up 2 bases, with 17 bases separating them. This CDR3 spans 17 amino acids. The CDR3 sequence: CASSQAPTGALQETQYF. The CDR3, as DNA: TGCGCCAGCAGCCAAGCCCCGACAGGAGCACTTCAAGAGACCCAGTACTTC.

The J gene is TRBJ2-6, the V gene TRBV5-1, with 8 bases fitting TRBD1. V dropped 2 bases and J dropped 2; count of bases not matched to a gene: 12. Germline lookup yields CDR1 SGHRS and CDR2 YFSETQ. CDR3 length: 19 residues. The CDR3 loop reads CASSFRTGSFLPGANVLTF. DNA of the CDR3: TGCGCCAGCAGCTTCAGGACAGGGTCTTTCCTTCCTGGGGCCAACGTCCTGACTTTC.

The chain has TRBV6-2 or TRBV6-3 and TRBJ1-5; D unresolved. This CDR3 is 13 amino acids long. The germline gives CDR1 MNHEY, CDR2 SVGEGT. V was trimmed by 2 bases and J by 7 bases, leaving 9 bases between them. CDR3 nucleotides: TGTGCCAGCAGTTACGAGTCGGGCCAGCCCCAGCATTTT. It is translated as CASSYESGQPQHF.

This chain joins TRBV5-1 and TRBJ2-1; no clear D gene. Germline loops: CDR1 SGHRS, CDR2 YFSETQ. The CDR3 extends over 11 amino acids. The V end lost 4 bases, the J end lost 3 bases, and 2 bases lay between the germline ends. The CDR3 reads CASSLYNEQFF. CDR3 sequence (DNA): TGCGCCAGCAGCCTCTACAATGAGCAGTTCTTC.

The table lists this clone with a few counts. This chain links TRBV9 with TRBJ2-3, with D hard to call. CDR1 and CDR2 (germline): SGDLS, YYNGEE. V was clipped by 0 bases and J by 5 bases, with 7 bases between them. CDR3 length: 13 amino acids. The CDR3 spells CASSVAQEDTQYF. The DNA of the CDR3 is TGTGCCAGCAGCGTAGCTCAGGAAGATACGCAGTATTTT.

The gene calls are TRBV19 and TRBJ1-5; no clear D gene. V lost 3 bases and J 2 bases, leaving 8 bases between the germline ends. The CDR3 length is 14 residues. Germline V gene sequence: CDR1 LNHDA, CDR2 SQIVND (reference sequence). For the CDR3, the DNA is TGTGCCAGTAGTATGCGGCAGGGCAATCAGCCCCAGCATTTT. Amino acid sequence: CASSMRQGNQPQHF.

The chain combines TRBV30 with TRBJ1-4, with D tentatively TRBD1 (5 bases). CDR3 length: 14 amino acids. The V end lost 5 bases, the J end lost 8 bases, and 18 bases lay between the germline ends. CDR1 and CDR2 (germline): GTSNPN, SVGIG (reference sequence). The CDR3 DNA sequence: TGTGCCTGGGGTGGGTCGGCAGGGCGCGAAAAACTGTTTTTT. This translates into CAWGGSAGREKLFF.

The chain has TRBV6-1 and TRBJ2-1; D is unresolved. The length of the CDR3 is 14 residues. Germline CDR1 and CDR2: MNHNS and SASEGT. The ends were cut back, 1 base at V and 4 bases at J, with 8 bases in the middle. CDR3 amino acids: CASSEGLPYNEQFF. CDR3 sequence (DNA): TGTGCCAGCAGTGAAGGACTCCCGTACAATGAGCAGTTCTTC.

J is TRBJ1-1 and V is TRBV19; 9 nucleotides align to TRBD1. This CDR3 spans 15 amino acids. The trim removed 5 bases at V and 6 bases at J, leaving 10 bases unmatched. From germline, CDR1 is LNHDA and CDR2 SQIVND (reference sequence). The CDR3 protein is CASSATGTGFPEAFF. CDR3 coding DNA: TGTGCCAGTAGTGCCACCGGGACAGGGTTCCCTGAAGCTTTCTTT. Variable domain in full (rest from reference TRBV19 and TRBJ1-1): DGGITQSPKYLFRKEGQNVTLSCEQNLNHDAMYWYRQDPGQGLRLIYYSQIVNDFQKGDIAEGYSVSREKKESFPLTVTSAQKNPTAFYLCASSATGTGFPEAFFGQGTRLTVV.

CDR3 bases: TGTGCCAGCAGCGGGAGGACTAGCGGGGGGAAATACAATGAGCAGTTCTTC. It encodes CASSGRTSGGKYNEQFF. The chain employs TRBV7-6 and TRBJ2-1; 14 nucleotides line up with TRBD2. From germline, CDR1 is SGHVS and CDR2 FNYEAQ. V trimming: 5 bases; J trimming: 4 bases; junction bases outside the gene matches: 7. CDR3 length: 17 residues. Using reference TRBV7-6 and TRBJ2-1 for the parts outside the CDR3, the full variable domain is GAGVSQSPRYKVTKRGQDVALRCDPISGHVSLYWYRQALGQGPEFLTYFNYEAQQDKSGLPNDRFSAERPEGSISTLTIQRTEQRDSAMYRCASSGRTSGGKYNEQFFGPGTRLTVL.

This clone occurred a few times. The V gene is TRBV5-1, the J gene TRBJ2-1; 7 nucleotides agree with TRBD2. The CDR3 sequence is 13 residues long. V dropped 4 bases and J dropped 6; count of bases not matched to a gene: 4. The germline gives CDR1 SGHRS, CDR2 YFSETQ. Here the CDR3 reads CASSGGVSNEQFF. The CDR3 DNA reads as TGCGCCAGCAGCGGGGGGGTTAGCAATGAGCAGTTCTTC. Drawing the rest from reference TRBV5-1 and TRBJ2-1, the complete variable domain is KAGVTQTPRYLIKTRGQQVTLSCSPISGHRSVSWYQQTPGQGLQFLFEYFSETQRNKGNFPGRFSGRQFSNSRSEMNVSTLELGDSALYLCASSGGVSNEQFFGPGTRLTVL.

V and J are TRBV3-1 (or the pseudogene TRBV3-2) and TRBJ1-2; D is uncertain. This CDR3 is 11 amino acids long. Deletions cut 2 bases from V and 4 bases from J, with 2 bases between. Germline-derived CDR1 and CDR2 are LGHDT and YNNKEL (reference sequence). CDR3 nucleotides: TGTGCCAGCAGCCAACTCTATGGCTACACCTTC. This encodes CASSQLYGYTF.

V is TRBV6-5 and J is TRBJ2-2, with a tentative D call TRBD2 (6 bases). V lost 6 bases and J 2 bases, leaving 13 bases between the germline ends. The CDR3 spans 15 residues. Germline V gene lookup returns CDR1 MNHEY and CDR2 SVGAGI. CDR3 loop: CASRGIAVNTGELFF. Written as DNA, the CDR3 is TGTGCCAGCAGAGGGATAGCGGTAAACACCGGGGAGCTGTTTTTT.

The J gene is TRBJ1-6, the V gene TRBV18; 8 positions agree with TRBD1. Per the germline V gene, CDR1 is KGHSH and CDR2 is LQKENI. The ends lost 5 bases at V and 6 bases at J; junction bases unmatched: 6. The length of the CDR3 is 15 residues. The CDR3 region is CASSAGTGPNSPLHF. CDR3 nucleotides: TGTGCCAGCTCAGCGGGGACAGGACCTAATTCACCCCTCCACTTT.

In its sample, this clone was seen a few times. The chain couples TRBV7-9 to TRBJ1-6, with TRBD1 matching over 7 bases. The CDR3 spans 14 residues. The germline V gene encodes CDR1 SEHNR and CDR2 FQNEAQ (reference sequence). V shed 2 bases, J shed 12 bases, and the junction held 7 bases outside the gene matches. For the CDR3, the DNA is TGTGCCAGCAGCTTAAAACAGGGGCCCCAACCCCTCCACTTT. Its protein product is CASSLKQGPQPLHF.

This chain links TRBV6-9 with TRBJ1-6, with D maybe TRBD1 (5 bases). Germline CDR1 and CDR2: MNHGY and SVAAGI. The CDR3 contains 15 residues. The V and J ends lost 7 bases and 6 bases respectively, with 16 bases between them. CDR3 nucleotides: TGTGCCAGCAACCCCGGGACCGACTTTAATTCACCCCTCCACTTT. Translated: CASNPGTDFNSPLHF.

V and J are TRBV15 and TRBJ1-6, with a tentative D call TRBD1 (6 bases). CDR1 is LNHNV, CDR2 YYDKDF, per germline (reference sequence). The CDR3 is 14 amino acids. Trimming took off 5 bases at V and 7 bases at J, with 12 bases between the two ends. The CDR3 DNA follows: TGTGCCACCAGCTTAGGGGACATCAATTCACCCCTCCACTTT. This codes for CATSLGDINSPLHF.

The CDR3, as DNA: TGTGCCAGCAGCTTAGCGCTAGGTCAAGATGAGCAGTTCTTC. Translating gives CASSLALGQDEQFF. The V call is TRBV7-6, the J call TRBJ2-1; D gene ambiguous. The length of the CDR3 is 14 residues. Trimming shortened V by 0 bases and J by 8 bases, and 11 bases separated the two germline ends. Per germline, CDR1 SGHVS and CDR2 FNYEAQ.

The chain carries TRBV19 and TRBJ1-5; TRBD1 matches at 9 bases. J lost 0 bases, V lost 7 bases, and 10 bases had no gene match. CDR3 length equals 17 residues. The V gene's germline CDR1 is LNHDA and CDR2 SQIVND (reference sequence). The CDR3 nucleotides are TGTGCCAGTAAGCGTCAGACAGGGGGGTTTAGCAATCAGCCCCAGCATTTT. Translated, it gives CASKRQTGGFSNQPQHF.

The V and J genes are TRBV18 and TRBJ1-4; tentative D call: TRBD1 (5 bases). Trimming removed 3 bases from V and 8 bases from J, with 10 bases in between. The CDR3 is made up of 13 amino acids. Looked up from germline, CDR1 is KGHSH and CDR2 is LQKENI. Here the CDR3 reads CASSPPGSEKLFF. CDR3 nucleotides: TGTGCCAGCTCACCTCCAGGGAGCGAAAAACTGTTTTTT.